Listed here are 20 T cell receptor beta chains from one sample, sequenced in a study of blood T cells in healthy people across ages. Together with a sample-barcoded 5' primer, a J-beta primer mix was included in a second PCR lasting 7 to 11 cycles. Each CDR3 protein gets one entry after TCRdb re-called the 5' RACE reads with MiXCR. The sample contains 1.5 million to 2 million distinct CDR3 sequences, 30% to 40% of which appear only once. Sequenced input: blood. The source of these receptors is a human donor in good health.

This clonotype was counted a few times. The rearrangement uses TRBV2 and TRBJ2-2; D ambiguous. The CDR3 loop spans 15 amino acids. CDR1 is SNHLY and CDR2 is FYNNEI in the germline V gene. V was cut by 5 bases and J by 4 bases, with 14 bases left in between. The CDR3 DNA follows: TGTGCCAGCAGTCCCTTCCTTATGGTCACCGGGGAGCTGTTTTTT. This codes for CASSPFLMVTGELFF.

The sample holds a few counts of this clonotype. The gene calls are TRBV5-1 and TRBJ2-3; D is perhaps TRBD2 (5 bases). CDR1 is SGHRS and CDR2 is YFSETQ in the germline V gene. The V and J ends lost 6 bases and 2 bases respectively, with 19 bases between them. This CDR3 has 16 residues. The CDR3 DNA reads as TGCGCCAGCACTCGATGGACTCTGACTTTCACAGATACGCAGTATTTT. Translation: CASTRWTLTFTDTQYF.

The V and J genes are TRBV3-1 and TRBJ1-2; D is unclear. The CDR3 runs to 15 residues. From germline, CDR1 is LGHDT and CDR2 YNNKEL (reference sequence). The V end lost 0 bases, the J end lost 5 bases, and 13 bases lay between the germline ends. The CDR3 spells CASSQEVGKRYGYTF. Here the CDR3 DNA reads TGTGCCAGCAGCCAAGAGGTCGGAAAACGGTATGGCTACACCTTC.

Comments on this clonotype: Relative to the germline gene, one junction end is altered; a read error may explain this. The V and J genes are TRBV5-1 and TRBJ2-4, with 14 bases lining up with TRBD2. The end of the DNA is better explained by TRBJ2-7, so the J call may be wrong. The CDR3 runs to 14 residues. Looked up from germline, CDR1 is SGHRS and CDR2 is YFSETQ. The CDR3 nucleotides read TGCGCCTGCAGCGGGACTAGCGGGGGTTACGAGCAGTACTTC. This encodes CACSGTSGGYEQYF.

CDR3 in amino acids: CASRIRTGARAFF. CDR3 in DNA: TGTGCCAGCAGGATAAGGACGGGGGCCCGAGCTTTCTTT. The rearrangement uses TRBV2 and TRBJ1-1; tentatively, D is TRBD1 (6 bases). V gave up 6 bases and J gave up 10 bases, with 18 bases separating them. CDR1 and CDR2 (germline): SNHLY, FYNNEI. The CDR3 loop spans 13 amino acids.

As regards this clonotype: A junction end diverges from the germline sequence, so it may reflect a read error. The J gene is TRBJ2-7, the V gene TRBV29-1, with D maybe TRBD1 (5 bases). This CDR3 has 13 amino acids. The germline V gene has CDR1 SQVTM and CDR2 ANQGSEA. CDR3 in amino acids: CSVEIQESYEEYF. CDR3 sequence (DNA): TGCAGCGTTGAAATACAGGAATCCTACGAGGAGTACTTC.

This clonotype has just a few counts. The chain is built from TRBV2 and TRBJ2-7; D remains unclear. The CDR3 has 11 residues. Germline assignment: CDR1 SNHLY and CDR2 FYNNEI. Between the trimmed V and J ends, which lost 9 bases and 3 bases, there was a span of 9 bases. The CDR3 region is CASGPGYEQYF. CDR3 bases: TGTGCCAGTGGACCCGGCTACGAGCAGTACTTC.

This clonotype was detected only a few times. The chain recombines TRBV5-6 with TRBJ2-5; D is ambiguous. Between the trimmed V and J ends, which lost 0 bases and 7 bases, there was a span of 10 bases. Germline lookup yields CDR1 SGHDT and CDR2 YYEEEE. CDR3 size: 13 residues. This chain's CDR3 is CASSLEAPWTQYF. The CDR3 DNA follows: TGTGCCAGCAGCTTGGAGGCACCATGGACCCAGTACTTC.

This clonotype was observed a few times. The chain is built from TRBV14 and TRBJ2-3, with a tentative D call TRBD1 (6 bases). The V and J ends lost 2 bases and 1 base respectively, with 10 bases between them. The germline gives CDR1 SGHDN, CDR2 FVKESK. CDR3 length: 15 residues. CDR3 residues: CASSQKRTGTDTQYF. The CDR3 DNA follows: TGTGCCAGCAGCCAAAAAAGGACAGGCACAGATACGCAGTATTTT.

Only one count was recorded for this clonotype. The junction shows a germline mismatch at one end, possibly a read error. V and J are TRBV7-9 and TRBJ2-1; 12 bases fit TRBD2. Germline CDR1 reads SEHNR; CDR2 reads FQNEAQ (reference sequence). The CDR3 length is 15 residues. This chain's CDR3 is CAGSSGLAGRSEQFF. The CDR3 nucleotides are TGTGCCGGCAGCTCCGGACTAGCGGGGAGGAGTGAGCAGTTCTTC.

The DNA of the CDR3 is TGTGCCACCAGTGATGCCGACAGGGGGCAAGAAAAACTGTTTTTT. Translated, it gives CATSDADRGQEKLFF. V usage is TRBV24-1 and J usage is TRBJ1-4, with 10 bases fitting TRBD1. The CDR3 sequence is 15 residues long. V trimming: 3 bases; J trimming: 8 bases; junction bases outside the gene matches: 5. Germline V gene data show CDR1 as KGHDR and CDR2 as SFDVKD.

The V gene is TRBV6-2 or TRBV6-3, the J gene TRBJ2-1, with D possibly matching TRBD1 (6 bases). Germline values: CDR1 MNHEY, CDR2 SVGEGT. V lost 2 bases to trimming and J lost 5 bases, with 16 bases between them. The CDR3 runs 16 residues. CDR3 sequence: CASSYLWGRGNNEQFF. In DNA, the CDR3 is TGTGCCAGCAGTTACCTGTGGGGCAGGGGAAACAATGAGCAGTTCTTC.

V gene TRBV11-2 combines with J gene TRBJ2-5; no clear D gene. Per germline, CDR1 SGHAT and CDR2 FQNNGV. This CDR3 contains 15 residues. Trimming shortened V by 1 base and J by 5 bases, and 14 bases separated the two germline ends. As DNA, the CDR3 is TGTGCCAGCAGCTTAGCATTCGGCTCCTGGGAGACCCAGTACTTC. Translated: CASSLAFGSWETQYF.

This rearrangement joins TRBV5-1 to TRBJ2-7; a possible D gene is TRBD1 (5 bases). Germline V gene sequence: CDR1 SGHRS, CDR2 YFSETQ. Trimming left V 4 bases short and J 4 bases short, with 15 bases between. The CDR3 sequence is 14 residues long. DNA for the CDR3: TGCGCCAGCAGCCAAGACAGACCAACTTACGAGCAGTACTTC. This encodes CASSQDRPTYEQYF.

The chain joins TRBV7-8 to TRBJ2-1; 10 nucleotides align to TRBD2. The CDR3 totals 15 residues. Trimming cost V 5 bases and J 4 bases; bases outside gene matches: 5. CDR1 is SGHVS, CDR2 FQNEAQ, per germline. CDR3 amino acids: CASSQSGGGYNEQFF. The CDR3 coding sequence is TGTGCCAGCAGCCAGAGCGGGGGGGGATACAATGAGCAGTTCTTC.

V and J are TRBV20-1 and TRBJ2-1, with a possible D match to TRBD2 (6 bases). The CDR3 is made up of 12 amino acids. The germline V gene has CDR1 DFQATT and CDR2 SNEGSKA (reference sequence). CDR3 nucleotide sequence: TGCAGGGCGAGACTAGTCCACAATGAGCAGTTCTTC. Translated: CRARLVHNEQFF.

The chain has TRBV7-2 and TRBJ2-6, with 10 bases aligning to TRBD1. CDR1 SGHTA and CDR2 FQGNSA come from the germline V gene. This CDR3 is built from 19 residues. V lost 5 bases and J lost 13; bases outside the gene matches: 23. The chain's CDR3 is CASSGSTGGGVGGHRVLTF. Written as DNA, the CDR3 is TGTGCCAGCAGCGGATCGACAGGGGGCGGTGTTGGGGGCCATAGGGTCCTGACTTTC.

The chain recombines TRBV27 with TRBJ2-7; D assignment may be TRBD1 or TRBD2 (5 bases each). CDR3 length: 15 amino acids. Germline CDR1 reads MNHEY; CDR2 reads SMNVEV (reference sequence). Trimming took 2 bases from V and 2 from J, leaving 13 bases between them. CDR3 in amino acids: CASSLRVTGPYEQYF. The CDR3 coding sequence is TGTGCCAGCAGTTTAAGGGTGACGGGGCCCTACGAGCAGTACTTC.

This clonotype was detected a few times. This chain uses TRBV2 with TRBJ2-3; D not certain. Germline loops: CDR1 SNHLY, CDR2 FYNNEI. This CDR3 comprises 15 residues. Trimming stripped 8 bases from V and 5 bases from J, with 20 bases between. CDR3 in DNA: TGTGCCAGCTCGGGCAGCCCGTTAGGTAAAGATACGCAGTATTTT. Protein sequence: CASSGSPLGKDTQYF. Supplemented by reference TRBV2 and TRBJ2-3, the full variable domain reads EPEVTQTPSHQVTQMGQEVILRCVPISNHLYFYWYRQILGQKVEFLVSFYNNEISEKSEIFDDQFSVERPDGSNFTLKIRSTKLEDSAMYFCASSGSPLGKDTQYFGPGTRLTVL.

Turning to this clonotype: At one end, the junction sequence differs from germline, possibly due to a read error. This sequence joins TRBV10-3 and TRBJ2-5; possible D gene TRBD1, 6 bases. Per the germline V gene, CDR1 is ENHRY and CDR2 is SYGVKD. The CDR3 runs to 15 residues. CDR3 sequence (DNA): TGTGCCATCAGTGAGTCGGGGGCGAATCAAGAAACCCAGTACTTC. It encodes CAISESGANQETQYF.